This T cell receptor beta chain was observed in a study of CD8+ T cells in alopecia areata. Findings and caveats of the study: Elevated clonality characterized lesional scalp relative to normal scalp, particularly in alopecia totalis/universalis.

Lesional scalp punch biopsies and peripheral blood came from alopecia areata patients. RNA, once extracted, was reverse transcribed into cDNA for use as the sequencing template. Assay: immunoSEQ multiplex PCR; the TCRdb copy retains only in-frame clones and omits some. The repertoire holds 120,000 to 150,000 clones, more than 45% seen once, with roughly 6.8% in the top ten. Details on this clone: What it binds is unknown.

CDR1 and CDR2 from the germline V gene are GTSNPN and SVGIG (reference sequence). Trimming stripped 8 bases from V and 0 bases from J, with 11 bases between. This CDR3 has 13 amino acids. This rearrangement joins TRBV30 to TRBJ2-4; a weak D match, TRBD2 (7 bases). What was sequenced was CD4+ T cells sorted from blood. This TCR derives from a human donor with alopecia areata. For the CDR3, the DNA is TGTGCCGGGGAGGGGGTAGCCAAAAACATTCAGTACTTC. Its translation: CAGEGVAKNIQYF.